The clone carrying this T cell receptor (beta chain) was recorded many times. The library was built from around 400 ng RNA with molecular barcoded adaptors for alpha/delta and beta/gamma chains. TCRdb passed the reads through MiXCR, listing each CDR3 protein once. The sample lists 30,000 to 45,000 distinct CDR3 sequences; approximately 14% were seen once. Germline-derived CDR1 and CDR2 are ENHRY and SYGVKD. CDR3 length: 13 amino acids. The ends were cut back, 2 bases at V and 5 bases at J, with 6 bases in the middle. This sample stems from a study of read filtering for tumor transcriptome and immune sequencing.

The sequence derives from a donor at least 40 years old with multiple myeloma. The chain is built from TRBV10-3 and TRBJ2-2, with unresolved D. The source material was a population of CD138-negative cells sorted from bone marrow. The CDR3 nucleotides are TGTGCCATCAGTGAGGGGGATACCGGGGAGCTGTTTTTT. Amino acids: CAISEGDTGELFF.